Below are 9 T cell receptor beta chains sequenced from a single sample in a study of blood T cells in healthy people across ages. Sample-barcoded 5' priming and a J-beta primer mix drove a second PCR of roughly 7 to 11 cycles. TCRdb reanalysed the 5' RACE reads using MiXCR and keeps one entry per CDR3 protein. The sample holds 1 million or so distinct CDR3 sequences; less than 50% are singletons and the top ten take approximately 17%. Sequencing was carried out using blood. Source of these receptors: a woman in her fifties or sixties in good health.

CDR3 in amino acids: CASSWYRGRESREDSYEQYF. CDR3 sequence (DNA): TGTGCCAGCAGTTGGTACAGGGGGCGTGAGTCGCGGGAGGACTCCTACGAGCAGTACTTC. The rearrangement joins TRBV28 to TRBJ2-7, with D perhaps matching TRBD1 (9 bases). Trimming stripped 4 bases from V and 0 bases from J, with 28 bases between. The CDR3 length is 20 residues. Germline values: CDR1 MDHEN, CDR2 SYDVKM.

There are a few counts of this clonotype. The rearrangement links TRBV5-1 to TRBJ1-2; D not certain. The CDR3 extends over 16 amino acids. The germline CDR1 and CDR2 sequences are SGHRS and YFSETQ. With 0 bases removed from V and 0 bases from J, the gap between germline ends came to 12 bases. CDR3 in DNA: TGCGCCAGCAGCTTGGACTCGGAGTCTCCTAACTATGGCTACACCTTC. It encodes CASSLDSESPNYGYTF. The whole variable domain, filled in from reference TRBV5-1 and TRBJ1-2, reads KAGVTQTPRYLIKTRGQQVTLSCSPISGHRSVSWYQQTPGQGLQFLFEYFSETQRNKGNFPGRFSGRQFSNSRSEMNVSTLELGDSALYLCASSLDSESPNYGYTFGSGTRLTVV.

The chain couples TRBV5-1 to TRBJ1-1, with D unclear. V lost 0 bases, J lost 5 bases, and 17 bases lay in between. CDR1 and CDR2 (germline): SGHRS, YFSETQ. The CDR3 sequence is 16 residues long. This CDR3 is CASSLDMDLWGTEAFF. The CDR3, as DNA: TGCGCCAGCAGCTTGGATATGGACCTCTGGGGAACTGAAGCTTTCTTT.

In its sample, this clonotype was seen a few times. The J gene is TRBJ2-5, the V gene TRBV20-1; perhaps TRBD1 as D (6 bases). The CDR3 spans 17 residues. With 0 bases removed from V and 4 bases from J, the gap between germline ends came to 21 bases. The germline V gene encodes CDR1 DFQATT and CDR2 SNEGSKA (reference sequence). DNA of the CDR3: TGCAGTGCTAGAGATGGGGGCGCATCGTATCCCCTAGAGACCCAGTACTTC. It encodes CSARDGGASYPLETQYF.

The rearrangement links TRBV30 to TRBJ2-5, with 9 positions matching TRBD1. Gene TRBJ2-7 matches the end of the DNA better, so the J call may be wrong. The CDR3 extends over 14 amino acids. The germline V gene encodes CDR1 GTSNPN and CDR2 SVGIG (reference sequence). The chain's CDR3 is CAWGTGTGIHEQYF. CDR3 nucleotides: TGTGCCTGGGGGACCGGGACAGGGATCCACGAGCAGTACTTC.

This chain connects TRBV7-7 to TRBJ2-2; tentatively, D is TRBD2 (5 bases). V lost 6 bases and J 4 bases, leaving 12 bases between the germline ends. There are 14 residues in the CDR3. Germline lookup yields CDR1 SSHAT and CDR2 FNYEAQ (reference sequence). The chain's CDR3 is CASSHGIGTGELFF. The CDR3 coding sequence is TGTGCCAGCAGTCACGGGATAGGCACCGGGGAGCTGTTTTTT.

The chain carries TRBV3-1 and TRBJ1-4; TRBD1 might be the D (5 bases). V dropped 1 base and J dropped 5 bases, with 11 bases sitting between them. CDR1 is LGHDT and CDR2 is YNNKEL in the germline V gene (reference sequence). This CDR3 has 15 amino acids. CDR3 sequence reads: CASSQVAGLNEKLFF. In DNA form, the CDR3 reads TGTGCCAGCAGCCAAGTGGCGGGGCTGAATGAAAAACTGTTTTTT.

This clonotype has a handful of counts. The rearrangement links TRBV9 to TRBJ2-7; D not certain. The germline V and J ends were trimmed by 0 bases and 1 base, with 14 bases remaining between them. CDR1 is SGDLS, CDR2 YYNGEE, per germline. The CDR3 extends over 16 amino acids. The CDR3 DNA reads TGTGCCAGCAGCGTAGCGGCCCTTACCGCGTCCTACGAGCAGTACTTC. It codes for CASSVAALTASYEQYF.

The J gene is TRBJ2-5, the V gene TRBV3-1, with D possibly being TRBD1 (6 bases). The DNA end is a closer match to TRBJ2-7, so the J assignment may be wrong. CDR1 is LGHDT and CDR2 is YNNKEL in the germline V gene (reference sequence). There are 14 residues in the CDR3. The CDR3 sequence: CASSRHLQGYEQYF. The CDR3 DNA sequence: TGTGCCAGCAGCCGCCACTTACAGGGATACGAGCAGTACTTC.